A single sample is the source of the 14 T cell receptor beta chains below, sequenced in a study of shared clonotypes between healthy human individuals (TCRdb year 2020). The receptor library was made with the immunoSEQ multiplex PCR assay. TCRdb stores this immuneACCESS table with in-frame sequences only. Part of the clones is absent; in the studies checked, under half of the shortfall reflects unresolved V genes, and no reason is known for the rest. A total of millions of clones appear in this sample, approximately 94% of them only once. The ten most abundant clones make up 1% to 1.3% of the sample. CD8 naive samples consisted of CD45RO-negative cells that were positively selected for CCR7, yielding a CD45RA+CCR7+ population without TemRA cells. Sequencing used naive CD8+ T cells sorted from blood. Reading the label with the study, this specimen's cell subset or site is: CD45RA+CCR7+. The receptors come from a man aged 18 to 30 in good health.

In its sample, this clone was seen once. The sample holds other DNA sequences that translate to the same CDR3. The rearrangement links TRBV30 to TRBJ2-3; the D gene is possibly TRBD2 (6 bases). Per germline, CDR1 GTSNPN and CDR2 SVGIG (reference sequence). Trimming removed 2 bases at V and 2 bases at J, with 14 bases between. The CDR3 runs to 15 residues. The CDR3 sequence is CAWSSGGASTDTQYF. The CDR3 DNA reads TGTGCCTGGAGTAGCGGAGGGGCTTCCACAGATACGCAGTATTTT.

V and J are TRBV7-2 and TRBJ1-5; D is possibly TRBD1 (6 bases). V was pared by 3 bases and J by 1 base, with 13 bases between. This CDR3 has 16 amino acids. The V gene's germline CDR1 is SGHTA and CDR2 FQGNSA. CDR3 nucleotide sequence: TGTGCCAGCAGCTTCCTAACAGGGAGGAGCAATCAGCCCCAGCATTTT. This encodes CASSFLTGRSNQPQHF.

The V call is TRBV4-1, the J call TRBJ1-2; D gene uncertain. V lost 1 base and J lost 1, with 7 bases in between. The CDR3 extends over 14 amino acids. Germline CDR1 and CDR2: MGHRA and YSYEKL. The CDR3 DNA sequence: TGCGCCAGCAGCCAAGGTTACGTTAACTATGGCTACACCTTC. Translating it yields CASSQGYVNYGYTF.

The chain recombines TRBV30 with TRBJ2-5; the match to TRBD1 covers 11 bases. In germline, CDR1 is GTSNPN, CDR2 SVGIG (reference sequence). V lost 2 bases to trimming and J lost 5 bases; unmatched junction nucleotides: 7. There are 15 residues in the CDR3. As DNA, the CDR3 is TGTGCCTGGAGTTCGGGACAGGGGGTTGGGGAGACCCAGTACTTC. Translated: CAWSSGQGVGETQYF. The entire variable domain, with the rest obtained from reference TRBV30 and TRBJ2-5, is as follows: SQTIHQWPATLVQPVGSPLSLECTVEGTSNPNLYWYRQAAGRGLQLLFYSVGIGQISSEVPQNLSASRPQDRQFILSSKKLLLSDSGFYLCAWSSGQGVGETQYFGPGTRLLVL.

V usage is TRBV27 and J usage is TRBJ1-2; maybe TRBD1 (5 bases). Trimming shortened V by 6 bases and J by 3 bases, and 14 bases separated the two germline ends. The germline CDR1 and CDR2 sequences are MNHEY and SMNVEV (reference sequence). This CDR3 is 14 amino acids long. The CDR3 sequence is CASRRAGSDYGYTF. Here the CDR3 DNA reads TGTGCCAGCAGGCGGGCAGGGTCGGACTATGGCTACACCTTC.

The V call is TRBV7-9, the J call TRBJ1-2; a weak D match, TRBD1 (5 bases). V was clipped by 5 bases and J by 1 base, with 8 bases between them. The CDR3 contains 13 residues. Germline CDR1 SEHNR, CDR2 FQNEAQ (reference sequence). The chain's CDR3 is CASSVQVNYGYTF. In DNA form, the CDR3 reads TGTGCCAGCAGCGTACAGGTTAACTATGGCTACACCTTC.

About this clone itself: The same CDR3 also results from other DNA sequences found in this sample. V gene TRBV5-1 combines with J gene TRBJ2-1; a possible D gene is TRBD1 (5 bases). The V and J ends lost 2 bases and 3 bases respectively, with 6 bases between them. The CDR3 is 13 amino acids. Per germline, CDR1 SGHRS and CDR2 YFSETQ. The CDR3 DNA sequence: TGCGCCAGCAGCTTAGACAGCTACAATGAGCAGTTCTTC. Its protein product is CASSLDSYNEQFF.

The V and J genes are TRBV6-5 and TRBJ2-1, with D maybe TRBD2 (5 bases). From germline, CDR1 is MNHEY and CDR2 SVGAGI. V shed 2 bases and J shed 8 bases, with 13 bases lying between them. This CDR3 is 14 amino acids long. The CDR3 DNA is TGTGCCAGCAGTTACCGGCTAGAGGGAGATGAGCAGTTCTTC. It encodes CASSYRLEGDEQFF.

This chain uses TRBV27 with TRBJ2-2; D possibly matches TRBD1 or TRBD2 (6 bases each). The germline CDR1 and CDR2 sequences are MNHEY and SMNVEV (reference sequence). The CDR3 runs 15 residues. Trimming left V 2 bases short and J 5 bases short, with 12 bases between. For the CDR3, the DNA is TGTGCCAGCAGTTTAATGAGGGGGGTGACCGGGGAGCTGTTTTTT. Its translation: CASSLMRGVTGELFF.

This chain links TRBV4-1 with TRBJ2-7; maybe TRBD1 (6 bases). In germline, CDR1 is MGHRA, CDR2 YSYEKL. V was clipped by 0 bases and J by 3 bases, with 9 bases between them. This CDR3 region has 14 residues. This chain's CDR3 is CASSQDRDIYEQYF. DNA of the CDR3: TGCGCCAGCAGCCAAGATAGGGACATCTACGAGCAGTACTTC.

The V call is TRBV7-9, the J call TRBJ1-1; tentative D call: TRBD1 (6 bases). V dropped 4 bases and J dropped 2 bases, with 14 bases sitting between them. Germline V gene sequence: CDR1 SEHNR, CDR2 FQNEAQ (reference sequence). The CDR3 sequence is 15 residues long. CDR3 coding DNA: TGTGCCAGCAGCTCGTCACAGGGACCTAACACTGAAGCTTTCTTT. Protein: CASSSSQGPNTEAFF.

J is TRBJ1-1 and V is TRBV19, with 10 bases matching TRBD1. This CDR3 comprises 16 residues. Germline V gene sequence: CDR1 LNHDA, CDR2 SQIVND (reference sequence). The ends lost 4 bases at V and 0 bases at J; junction bases unmatched: 5. DNA for the CDR3: TGTGCCAGTAGTACACAGGGACAGGGGATGAACACTGAAGCTTTCTTT. Its translation: CASSTQGQGMNTEAFF. The full variable domain, rest sourced from reference TRBV19 and TRBJ1-1, is DGGITQSPKYLFRKEGQNVTLSCEQNLNHDAMYWYRQDPGQGLRLIYYSQIVNDFQKGDIAEGYSVSREKKESFPLTVTSAQKNPTAFYLCASSTQGQGMNTEAFFGQGTRLTVV.

The chain carries TRBV6-5 and TRBJ2-2; TRBD2 matches 9 bases. The CDR3 loop spans 16 amino acids. Germline V gene lookup returns CDR1 MNHEY and CDR2 SVGAGI. With V trimmed by 2 bases and J by 4 bases, 5 bases remained unmatched. CDR3 bases: TGTGCCAGCAGTTACGACTTAGCGGGAGCCACCGGGGAGCTGTTTTTT. Translated: CASSYDLAGATGELFF.

This clone was detected only once. The chain links TRBV11-2 to TRBJ2-1; 7 bases match TRBD1. With 1 base clipped from V and 9 bases from J, the junction kept 9 bases outside the gene matches. The CDR3 runs 15 residues. Germline loops: CDR1 SGHAT, CDR2 FQNNGV. The CDR3 sequence is CASSLGQGEWGEQFF. For the CDR3, the DNA is TGTGCCAGCAGCTTAGGGCAGGGGGAGTGGGGTGAGCAGTTCTTC.